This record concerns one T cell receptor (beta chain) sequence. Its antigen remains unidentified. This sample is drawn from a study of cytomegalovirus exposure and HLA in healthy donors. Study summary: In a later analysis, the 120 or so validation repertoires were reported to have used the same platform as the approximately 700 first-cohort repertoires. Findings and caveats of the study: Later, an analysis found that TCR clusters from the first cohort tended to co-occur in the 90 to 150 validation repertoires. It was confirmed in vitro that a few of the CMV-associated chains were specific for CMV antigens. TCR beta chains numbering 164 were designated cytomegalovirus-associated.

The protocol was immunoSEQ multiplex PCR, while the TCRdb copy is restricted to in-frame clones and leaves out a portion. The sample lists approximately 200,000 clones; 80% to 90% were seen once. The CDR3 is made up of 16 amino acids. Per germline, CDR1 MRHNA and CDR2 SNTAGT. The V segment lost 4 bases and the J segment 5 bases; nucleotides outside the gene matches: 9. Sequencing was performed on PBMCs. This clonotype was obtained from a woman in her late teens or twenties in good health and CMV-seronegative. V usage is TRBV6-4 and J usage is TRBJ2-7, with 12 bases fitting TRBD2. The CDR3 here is CASSAPGTSGLHEQYF. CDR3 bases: TGTGCCAGCAGTGCCCCCGGGACTAGCGGGCTCCACGAGCAGTACTTC.